Below are 10 T cell receptor beta chains sequenced from a single sample in a study of T cell responses to AZD1222 COVID-19 vaccine listed by TCRdb under 2021. What the time point label conveys for this sample: about 28 days (+/-7) after the second vaccine dose. Receptor libraries were prepared by the immunoSEQ multiplex PCR assay. The table was pulled from immuneACCESS by TCRdb, which kept in-frame rearrangements only. Such tables lose some clones; where checked, under half of the loss comes from unresolved V genes, and the rest has no known cause. The sample table records around 100,000 clones; around 87% of these occur just once. In total, the top ten clones hold 10% of the sample. Sequenced material: peripheral blood, taken 28 days after the second AZD1222 dose. Receptors were obtained from an adult who received the AZD1222 COVID-19 vaccine.

The chain joins TRBV27 to TRBJ2-1; 14 positions match TRBD2. The CDR3 sequence is 18 residues long. V shed 0 bases, J shed 3 bases, and the junction held 4 bases outside the gene matches. CDR1 and CDR2 from the germline V gene are MNHEY and SMNVEV (reference sequence). The CDR3 nucleotides are TGTGCCAGCAGTTTATCGACTAGCGGGAGGGCCTACTACAATGAGCAGTTCTTC. Amino acids: CASSLSTSGRAYYNEQFF.

The chain carries TRBV3-1 (or the pseudogene TRBV3-2) and TRBJ2-7; 7 nucleotides align to TRBD1. Germline V gene lookup returns CDR1 LGHDT and CDR2 YNNKEL (reference sequence). This CDR3 is 14 amino acids long. The ends lost 3 bases at V and 3 bases at J; junction bases unmatched: 5. Here the CDR3 reads CASSQPGQNYEQYF. The CDR3 region has the DNA TGTGCCAGCAGCCAGCCGGGACAGAACTACGAGCAGTACTTC.

J is TRBJ1-1 and V is TRBV14, with 8 nucleotides matching TRBD1. The CDR3 loop spans 15 amino acids. CDR1 SGHDN and CDR2 FVKESK come from the germline V gene. The V and J ends lost 4 bases and 3 bases, in that order; junction bases with no gene match: 7. Here the CDR3 reads CASSRRTGWDTEAFF. CDR3 in DNA: TGTGCCAGCAGCCGAAGGACAGGGTGGGACACTGAAGCTTTCTTT. Drawing the rest from reference TRBV14 and TRBJ1-1, the complete variable domain is EAGVTQFPSHSVIEKGQTVTLRCDPISGHDNLYWYRRVMGKEIKFLLHFVKESKQDESGMPNNRFLAERTGGTYSTLKVQPAELEDSGVYFCASSRRTGWDTEAFFGQGTRLTVV.

J is TRBJ2-3 and V is TRBV9; 8 bases map to TRBD2. Germline values: CDR1 SGDLS, CDR2 YYNGEE. J lost 2 bases, V lost 0 bases, and 5 bases had no gene match. The CDR3 runs to 16 residues. The CDR3 DNA reads TGTGCCAGCAGCGTAGATACGGGAGGGAACACAGATACGCAGTATTTT. It encodes CASSVDTGGNTDTQYF.

V is TRBV3-1 (or the pseudogene TRBV3-2) and J is TRBJ2-7; D possibly corresponds to TRBD2 (6 bases). CDR3 length: 14 amino acids. Germline CDR1 reads LGHDT; CDR2 reads YNNKEL (reference sequence). Between the trimmed V and J ends, which lost 4 bases and 3 bases, there was a span of 13 bases. In DNA form, the CDR3 reads TGTGCCAGCAGCCGAGCGGGCCAATTCTACGAGCAGTACTTC. Encoded protein: CASSRAGQFYEQYF.

The gene calls are TRBV5-4 and TRBJ2-7; D not certain. Trimming shortened V by 0 bases and J by 6 bases, and 13 bases separated the two germline ends. The CDR3 loop spans 14 amino acids. Germline loops: CDR1 SGHNT, CDR2 YYREEE (reference sequence). The CDR3 DNA follows: TGTGCCAGCAGCTTGGATGGGGTAATCGGCGAGCAGTACTTC. The encoded protein is CASSLDGVIGEQYF.

This clone was found a few times. The chain recombines TRBV20-1 with TRBJ2-1, with 14 bases lining up with TRBD2. This CDR3 is 14 amino acids long. The junction had 5 bases not matched to a gene; V was cut back by 3 bases and J by 10 bases. The V gene's germline CDR1 is DFQATT and CDR2 SNEGSKA (reference sequence). The CDR3 loop reads CSASRGLAGGEQFF. The CDR3 DNA reads as TGCAGTGCTAGTAGAGGACTAGCGGGAGGAGAGCAGTTCTTC.

As to this clone: One end of the junction fails to match germline, which may point to a read error. V gene TRBV2 combines with J gene TRBJ2-3; D may match TRBD1 or TRBD2 (6 bases each). Germline V lookup: CDR1 SNHLY, CDR2 FYNNEI. The CDR3 totals 15 residues. The CDR3 DNA sequence: TGTGCCAGCAGTGAAGGGGTGGGGGGCACAGATATGCAGTATTTT. Translated: CASSEGVGGTDMQYF.

The chain combines TRBV5-4 with TRBJ1-1; 11 nucleotides match TRBD1. J lost 4 bases, V lost 5 bases, and 7 bases had no gene match. Looked up from germline, CDR1 is SGHNT and CDR2 is YYREEE (reference sequence). The CDR3 extends over 15 amino acids. The chain's CDR3 is CASRGTGTGGTEAFF. In DNA form, the CDR3 reads TGTGCCAGCAGGGGGACCGGGACAGGGGGCACTGAAGCTTTCTTT.

This clone was picked up a small number of times. This chain links TRBV28 with TRBJ1-2; TRBD1 is a possible D gene (5 bases). Germline V gives CDR1 MDHEN, CDR2 SYDVKM. Trimming took 4 bases from V and 6 from J, leaving 12 bases between them. The CDR3 consists of 13 residues. As DNA, the CDR3 is TGTGCCAGCAGTTCTGGGGTAGGGGATGGCTACACCTTC. It translates to CASSSGVGDGYTF.